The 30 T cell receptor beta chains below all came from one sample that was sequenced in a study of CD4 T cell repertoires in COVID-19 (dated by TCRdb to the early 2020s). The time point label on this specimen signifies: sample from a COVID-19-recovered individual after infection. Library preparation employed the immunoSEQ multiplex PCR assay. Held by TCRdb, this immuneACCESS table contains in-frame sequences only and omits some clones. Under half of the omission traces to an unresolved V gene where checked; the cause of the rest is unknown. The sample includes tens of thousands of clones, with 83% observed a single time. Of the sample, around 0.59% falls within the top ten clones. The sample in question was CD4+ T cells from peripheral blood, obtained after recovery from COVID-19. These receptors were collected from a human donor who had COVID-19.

CDR3 bases: TGTGCCAGCAGTGACCCCGGGGGGACAGAGACCCAGTACTTC. Residues: CASSDPGGTETQYF. The chain joins TRBV2 to TRBJ2-5, with TRBD2 matching 7 bases. There are 14 residues in the CDR3. Germline values: CDR1 SNHLY, CDR2 FYNNEI. V shed 3 bases and J 4 bases; nucleotides not matched to a gene: 5.

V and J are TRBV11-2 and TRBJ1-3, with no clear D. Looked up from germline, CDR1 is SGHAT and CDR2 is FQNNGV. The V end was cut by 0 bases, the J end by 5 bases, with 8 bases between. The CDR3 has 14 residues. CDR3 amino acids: CASSLDLGRNTIYF. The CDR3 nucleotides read TGTGCCAGCAGCTTAGATCTGGGGAGAAACACCATATATTTT.

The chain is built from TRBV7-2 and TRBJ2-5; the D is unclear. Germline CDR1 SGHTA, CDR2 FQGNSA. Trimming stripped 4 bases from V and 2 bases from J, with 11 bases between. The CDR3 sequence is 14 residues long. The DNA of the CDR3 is TGTGCCAGCAGCTCTCTGGTCGGGCAAGAGACCCAGTACTTC. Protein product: CASSSLVGQETQYF.

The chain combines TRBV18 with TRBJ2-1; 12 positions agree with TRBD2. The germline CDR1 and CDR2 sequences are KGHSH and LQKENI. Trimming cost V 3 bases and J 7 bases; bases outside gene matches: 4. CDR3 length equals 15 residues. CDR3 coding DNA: TGTGCCAGCTCACCGGCTAGCGGGGGGGGGAATGAGCAGTTCTTC. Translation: CASSPASGGGNEQFF.

CDR3 DNA: TGTGCCAGCACTTTAACTAGCGGAGCCTACAATGAGCAGTTCTTC. Translation: CASTLTSGAYNEQFF. This sequence joins TRBV6-4 and TRBJ2-1; 8 bases fit TRBD2. With 7 bases clipped from V and 2 bases from J, the junction kept 7 bases outside the gene matches. Germline loops: CDR1 MRHNA, CDR2 SNTAGT. This CDR3 region has 15 residues.

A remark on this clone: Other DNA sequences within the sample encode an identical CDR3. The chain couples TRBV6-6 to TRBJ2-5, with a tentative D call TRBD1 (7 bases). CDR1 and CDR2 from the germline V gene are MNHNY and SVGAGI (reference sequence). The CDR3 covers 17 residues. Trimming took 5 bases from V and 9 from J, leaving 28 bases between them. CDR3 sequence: CASSHNRGGRGKRPQYF. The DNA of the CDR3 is TGTGCCAGCAGTCACAACAGGGGCGGGCGGGGCAAGAGACCCCAGTACTTC.

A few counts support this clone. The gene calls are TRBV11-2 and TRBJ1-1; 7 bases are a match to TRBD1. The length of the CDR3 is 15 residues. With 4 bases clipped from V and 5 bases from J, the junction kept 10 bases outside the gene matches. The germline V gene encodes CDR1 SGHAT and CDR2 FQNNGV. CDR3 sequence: CASSSTYRGDTEAFF. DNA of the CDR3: TGTGCCAGCAGCTCCACGTACAGGGGAGATACTGAAGCTTTCTTT.

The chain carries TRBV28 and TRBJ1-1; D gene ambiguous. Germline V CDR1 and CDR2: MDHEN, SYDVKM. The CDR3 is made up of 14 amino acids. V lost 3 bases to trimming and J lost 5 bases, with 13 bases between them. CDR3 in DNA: TGTGCCAGCAGTTTCCCAAACTTCGGGACTGAAGCTTTCTTT. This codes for CASSFPNFGTEAFF. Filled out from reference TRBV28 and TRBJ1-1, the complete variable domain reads DVKVTQSSRYLVKRTGEKVFLECVQDMDHENMFWYRQDPGLGLRLIYFSYDVKMKEKGDIPEGYSVSREKKERFSLILESASTNQTSMYLCASSFPNFGTEAFFGQGTRLTVV.

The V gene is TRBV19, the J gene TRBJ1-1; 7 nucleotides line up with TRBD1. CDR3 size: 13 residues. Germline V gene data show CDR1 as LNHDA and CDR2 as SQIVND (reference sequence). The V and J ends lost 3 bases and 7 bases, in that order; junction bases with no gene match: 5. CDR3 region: CASSIRQGNEAFF. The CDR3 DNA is TGTGCCAGTAGTATCAGACAGGGTAATGAAGCTTTCTTT. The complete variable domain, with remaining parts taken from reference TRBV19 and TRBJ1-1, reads DGGITQSPKYLFRKEGQNVTLSCEQNLNHDAMYWYRQDPGQGLRLIYYSQIVNDFQKGDIAEGYSVSREKKESFPLTVTSAQKNPTAFYLCASSIRQGNEAFFGQGTRLTVV.

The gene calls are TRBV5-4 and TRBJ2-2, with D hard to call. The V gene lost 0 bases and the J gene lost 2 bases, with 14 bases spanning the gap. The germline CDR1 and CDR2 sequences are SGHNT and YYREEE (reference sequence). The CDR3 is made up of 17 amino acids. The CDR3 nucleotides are TGTGCCAGCAGCTTGGATCCTCCAGGTTCTAACACCGGGGAGCTGTTTTTT. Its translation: CASSLDPPGSNTGELFF.

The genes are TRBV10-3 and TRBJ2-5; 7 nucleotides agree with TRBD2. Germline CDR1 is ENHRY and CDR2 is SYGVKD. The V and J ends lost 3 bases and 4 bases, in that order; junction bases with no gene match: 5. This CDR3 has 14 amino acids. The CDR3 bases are TGTGCCATCAGTGATCTTGGGGGGGGAGAGACCCAGTACTTC. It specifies CAISDLGGGETQYF.

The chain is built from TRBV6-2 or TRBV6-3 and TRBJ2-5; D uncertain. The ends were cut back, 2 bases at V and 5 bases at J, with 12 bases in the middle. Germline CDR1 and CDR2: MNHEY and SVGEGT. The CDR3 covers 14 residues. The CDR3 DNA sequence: TGTGCCAGCAGTTACCATGCGGAACGGGAGACCCAGTACTTC. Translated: CASSYHAERETQYF.

CDR3 DNA: TGTGCCTGTCCAGCTGGGGGGCTGGGGGGCTACACCTTC. Translation: CACPAGGLGGYTF. The chain employs TRBV30 and TRBJ1-2, with a tentative D call TRBD1 (6 bases). CDR1 and CDR2 (germline): GTSNPN, SVGIG (reference sequence). V dropped 6 bases and J dropped 8 bases, with 19 bases sitting between them. The CDR3 has 13 residues.

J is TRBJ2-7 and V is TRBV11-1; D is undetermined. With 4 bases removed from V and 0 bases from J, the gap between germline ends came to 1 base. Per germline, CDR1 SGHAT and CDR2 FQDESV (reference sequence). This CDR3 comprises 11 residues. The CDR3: CASSSSYEQYF. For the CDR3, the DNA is TGTGCCAGCAGCTCCTCCTACGAGCAGTACTTC.

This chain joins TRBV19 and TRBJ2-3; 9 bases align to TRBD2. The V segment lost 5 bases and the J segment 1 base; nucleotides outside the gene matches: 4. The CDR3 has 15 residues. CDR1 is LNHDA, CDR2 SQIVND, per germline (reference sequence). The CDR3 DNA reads TGTGCCAGTAGTCGGGGCGGGGGGGGCACAGATACGCAGTATTTT. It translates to CASSRGGGGTDTQYF.

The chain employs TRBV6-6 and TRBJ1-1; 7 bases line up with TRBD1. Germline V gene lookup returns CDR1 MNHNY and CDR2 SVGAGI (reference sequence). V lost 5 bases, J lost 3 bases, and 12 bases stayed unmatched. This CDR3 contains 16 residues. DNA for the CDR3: TGTGCCAGCAGTCAGCAGGGGGTTGGATTTTACACTGAAGCTTTCTTT. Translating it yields CASSQQGVGFYTEAFF.

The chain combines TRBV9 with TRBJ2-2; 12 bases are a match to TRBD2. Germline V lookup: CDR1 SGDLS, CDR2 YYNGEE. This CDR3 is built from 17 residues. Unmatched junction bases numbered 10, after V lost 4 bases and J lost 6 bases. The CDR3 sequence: CASSLPGSSGRAGELFF. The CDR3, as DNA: TGTGCCAGCAGCTTACCTGGCTCTAGCGGGAGGGCCGGGGAGCTGTTTTTT.

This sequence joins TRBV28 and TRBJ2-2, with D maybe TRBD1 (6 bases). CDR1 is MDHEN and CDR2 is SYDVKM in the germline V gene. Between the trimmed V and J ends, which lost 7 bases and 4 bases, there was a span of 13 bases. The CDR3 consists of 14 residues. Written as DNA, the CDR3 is TGTGCCAGCATGAGGCAGGGGTTCACCGGGGAGCTGTTTTTT. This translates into CASMRQGFTGELFF.

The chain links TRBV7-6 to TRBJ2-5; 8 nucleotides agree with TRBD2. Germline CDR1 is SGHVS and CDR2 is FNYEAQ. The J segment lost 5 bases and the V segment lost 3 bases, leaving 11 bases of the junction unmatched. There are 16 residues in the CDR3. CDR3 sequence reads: CASSLGGGGRKETQYF. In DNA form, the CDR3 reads TGTGCCAGCAGCTTGGGGGGCGGGGGGCGCAAGGAGACCCAGTACTTC.

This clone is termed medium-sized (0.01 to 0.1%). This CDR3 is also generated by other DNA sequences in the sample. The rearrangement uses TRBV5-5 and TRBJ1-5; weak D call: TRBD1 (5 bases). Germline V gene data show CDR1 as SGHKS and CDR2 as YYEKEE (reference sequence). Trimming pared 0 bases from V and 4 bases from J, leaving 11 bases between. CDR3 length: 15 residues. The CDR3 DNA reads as TGTGCCAGCAGCTTGGCCGGGACGGAAAATCAGCCCCAGCATTTT. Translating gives CASSLAGTENQPQHF.

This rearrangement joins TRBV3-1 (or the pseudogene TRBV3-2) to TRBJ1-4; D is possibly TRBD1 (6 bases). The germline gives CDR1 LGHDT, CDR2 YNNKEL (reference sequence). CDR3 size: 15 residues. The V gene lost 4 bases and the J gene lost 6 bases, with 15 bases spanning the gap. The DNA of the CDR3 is TGTGCCAGCAGCCGTACAGGGCGGAAGGATGAAAAACTGTTTTTT. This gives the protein CASSRTGRKDEKLFF.

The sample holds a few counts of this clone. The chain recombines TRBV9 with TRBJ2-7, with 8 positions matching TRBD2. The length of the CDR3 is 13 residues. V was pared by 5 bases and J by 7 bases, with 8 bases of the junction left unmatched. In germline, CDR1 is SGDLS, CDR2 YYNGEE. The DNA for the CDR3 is TGTGCCAGCAGGGAGCGGGGGACGGGGGAGCAGTACTTC. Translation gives CASRERGTGEQYF. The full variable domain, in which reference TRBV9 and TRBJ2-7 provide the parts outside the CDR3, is DSGVTQTPKHLITATGQRVTLRCSPRSGDLSVYWYQQSLDQGLQFLIQYYNGEERAKGNILERFSAQQFPDLHSELNLSSLELGDSALYFCASRERGTGEQYFGPGTRLTVT.

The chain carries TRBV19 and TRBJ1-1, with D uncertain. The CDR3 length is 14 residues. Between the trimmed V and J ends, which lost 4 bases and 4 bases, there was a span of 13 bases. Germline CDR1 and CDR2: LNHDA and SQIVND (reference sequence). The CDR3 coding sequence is TGTGCCAGTAGTAATTATGTCGAGCGCACTGAAGCTTTCTTT. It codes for CASSNYVERTEAFF.

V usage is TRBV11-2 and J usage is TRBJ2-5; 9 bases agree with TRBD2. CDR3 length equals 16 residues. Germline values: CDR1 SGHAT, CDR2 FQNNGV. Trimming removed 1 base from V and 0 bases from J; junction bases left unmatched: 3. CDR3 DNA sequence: TGTGCCAGCAGCTTAGGGTTAGCGGGGGACCAAGAGACCCAGTACTTC. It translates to CASSLGLAGDQETQYF.

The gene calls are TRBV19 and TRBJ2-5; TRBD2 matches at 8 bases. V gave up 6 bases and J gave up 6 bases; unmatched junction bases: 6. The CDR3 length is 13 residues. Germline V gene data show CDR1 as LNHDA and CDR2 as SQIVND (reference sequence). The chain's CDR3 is CASSSERGQTQYF. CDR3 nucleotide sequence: TGTGCCAGTAGCAGCGAGCGGGGGCAGACCCAGTACTTC.

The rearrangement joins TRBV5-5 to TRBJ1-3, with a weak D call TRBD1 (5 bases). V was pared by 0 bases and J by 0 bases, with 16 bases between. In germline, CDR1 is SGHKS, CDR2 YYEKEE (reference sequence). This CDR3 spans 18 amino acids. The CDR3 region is CASSLEFGQGLSGNTIYF. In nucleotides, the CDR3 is TGTGCCAGCAGCTTGGAGTTCGGGCAGGGCCTCTCTGGAAACACCATATATTTT. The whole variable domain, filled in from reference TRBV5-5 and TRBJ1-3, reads DAGVTQSPTHLIKTRGQQVTLRCSPISGHKSVSWYQQVLGQGPQFIFQYYEKEERGRGNFPDRFSARQFPNYSSELNVNALLLGDSALYLCASSLEFGQGLSGNTIYFGEGSWLTVV.

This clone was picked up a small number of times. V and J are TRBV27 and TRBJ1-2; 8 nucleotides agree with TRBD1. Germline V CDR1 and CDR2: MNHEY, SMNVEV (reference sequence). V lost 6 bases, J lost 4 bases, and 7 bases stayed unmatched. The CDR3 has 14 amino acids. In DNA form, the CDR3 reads TGTGCCAGCAGCTCTACAGGGGGTAGCTATGGCTACACCTTC. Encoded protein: CASSSTGGSYGYTF.

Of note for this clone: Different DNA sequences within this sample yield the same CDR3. The CDR3 is CASSPPAGAFSYNEQFF. In DNA form, the CDR3 reads TGTGCCAGCAGTCCACCGGCGGGGGCCTTCTCCTACAATGAGCAGTTCTTC. The rearrangement links TRBV3-1 (or the pseudogene TRBV3-2) to TRBJ2-1; maybe TRBD2 (7 bases). This CDR3 has 17 residues. Germline values: CDR1 LGHDT, CDR2 YNNKEL (reference sequence). Trimming removed 6 bases from V and 0 bases from J, with 18 bases in between.

CDR3 loop: CASSEGGMSTDTQYF. In DNA form, the CDR3 reads TGTGCCAGCAGTGAAGGCGGAATGAGCACAGATACGCAGTATTTT. The V call is TRBV6-4, the J call TRBJ2-3; D unclear. V lost 3 bases, J lost 0 bases, and 10 bases lay in between. CDR1 MRHNA and CDR2 SNTAGT come from the germline V gene. The CDR3 runs to 15 residues.

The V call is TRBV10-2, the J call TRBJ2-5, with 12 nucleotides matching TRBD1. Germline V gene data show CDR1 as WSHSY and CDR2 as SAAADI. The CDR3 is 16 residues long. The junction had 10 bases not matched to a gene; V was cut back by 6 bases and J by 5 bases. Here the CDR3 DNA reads TGCGCCAGCAGGATGGGGACAGGGGGCTTGGGGGAGACCCAGTACTTC. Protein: CASRMGTGGLGETQYF.